These 29 T cell receptor beta chains were all obtained from the same sample, sequenced in a study of Ad26.COV2.S vaccination and SARS-CoV-2 variants. Produced via immunoSEQ multiplex PCR; TCRdb's table is partial and in-frame only. The sample contains over 400,000 clones, less than 95% of which appear only once. The treatment is: roughly 20 received Ad26.COV2.S at low or high dose, single or two shots; several received placebo; per-sample allocation not given. Samples analyzed were those drawn on day 63 after the first vaccine or placebo injection. The sample was peripheral blood, taken in a trial of Ad26.COV2.S vaccine versus placebo. These receptors all come from a person between 18 and 65 years old who received the Ad26.COV2.S COVID-19 vaccine or a placebo.

This chain links TRBV5-6 with TRBJ2-5, with TRBD2 matching over 9 bases. The length of the CDR3 is 15 residues. Germline CDR1 is SGHDT and CDR2 is YYEEEE. Germline trimming cut 4 bases from V and 1 base from J; bases unmatched to any gene: 5. CDR3 nucleotides: TGTGCCAGCAGCACGAAGCGGGAGGTCCAAGAGACCCAGTACTTC. As protein: CASSTKREVQETQYF.

The chain carries TRBV9 and TRBJ2-1, with 13 bases fitting TRBD2. This CDR3 is built from 17 residues. V lost 4 bases to trimming and J lost 3 bases; unmatched junction nucleotides: 7. Germline V CDR1 and CDR2: SGDLS, YYNGEE. The chain's CDR3 is CASSPRTSGSLYNEQFF. In DNA, the CDR3 is TGTGCCAGCAGCCCCCGGACTAGCGGGAGTCTCTACAATGAGCAGTTCTTC.

This chain joins TRBV27 and TRBJ1-1; tentative D call: TRBD1 (5 bases). The V gene lost 0 bases and the J gene lost 4 bases, with 12 bases spanning the gap. CDR1 and CDR2 from the germline V gene are MNHEY and SMNVEV (reference sequence). The CDR3 has 15 residues. The CDR3 coding sequence is TGTGCCAGCAGTTTATCGTGGGGCGTGGGCACTGAAGCTTTCTTT. It yields the protein CASSLSWGVGTEAFF.

The rearrangement uses TRBV5-1 and TRBJ2-6; tentative D call: TRBD1 (6 bases). Germline CDR1 is SGHRS and CDR2 is YFSETQ. The CDR3 is 19 amino acids. Trimming took off 1 base at V and 0 bases at J, with 17 bases between the two ends. CDR3 bases: TGCGCCAGCAGCTTGTTTGGACAGTCCCCAAACTCTGGGGCCAACGTCCTGACTTTC. Protein sequence: CASSLFGQSPNSGANVLTF.

This clone occurred once. The chain recombines TRBV7-2 with TRBJ2-3; D is ambiguous. Germline CDR1 is SGHTA and CDR2 is FQGNSA. The CDR3 has 13 amino acids. V lost 8 bases to trimming and J lost 1 base, with 10 bases between them. Here the CDR3 reads CASRDTGTDTQYF. The CDR3, as DNA: TGTGCCAGCCGTGATACGGGCACAGATACGCAGTATTTT. The full variable domain, its missing parts supplied by reference TRBV7-2 and TRBJ2-3, is GAGVSQSPSNKVTEKGKDVELRCDPISGHTALYWYRQSLGQGLEFLIYFQGNSAPDKSGLPSDRFSAERTGGSVSTLTIQRTQQEDSAVYLCASRDTGTDTQYFGPGTRLTVL.

The chain links TRBV5-1 to TRBJ1-1; the D is unclear. With 4 bases removed from V and 1 base from J, the gap between germline ends came to 8 bases. Germline CDR1 SGHRS, CDR2 YFSETQ. The CDR3 contains 13 residues. The CDR3 sequence is CASSREKNTEAFF. CDR3 sequence (DNA): TGCGCCAGCAGCCGGGAAAAGAACACTGAAGCTTTCTTT.

This chain uses TRBV6-6 with TRBJ1-2; D gene unclear. The V and J ends lost 8 bases and 4 bases respectively, with 26 bases between them. The CDR3 length is 17 residues. Germline lookup yields CDR1 MNHNY and CDR2 SVGAGI (reference sequence). CDR3 in amino acids: CASGLLVGLRELYGYTF. Written as DNA, the CDR3 is TGTGCCAGCGGTCTGCTTGTGGGCCTGAGGGAGCTCTATGGCTACACCTTC.

The V and J genes are TRBV5-1 and TRBJ2-1; tentatively, D is TRBD2 (7 bases). This CDR3 spans 16 amino acids. CDR1 is SGHRS and CDR2 is YFSETQ in the germline V gene. V was trimmed by 4 bases and J by 5 bases, leaving 19 bases between them. CDR3 nucleotides: TGCGCCAGCAGCCCTTTCAGGGGAGGGCAAAACAATGAGCAGTTCTTC. It translates to CASSPFRGGQNNEQFF.

V usage is TRBV7-8 and J usage is TRBJ1-5; 7 bases fit TRBD1. The V and J ends lost 5 bases and 4 bases, in that order; junction bases with no gene match: 5. The CDR3 spans 14 residues. CDR1 is SGHVS, CDR2 FQNEAQ, per germline. The CDR3 nucleotides are TGTGCCAGCAGCCTCGGGACAGAAAATCAGCCCCAGCATTTT. Translation: CASSLGTENQPQHF.

V gene TRBV19 combines with J gene TRBJ1-1, with a weak D call TRBD1 (5 bases). V lost 4 bases and J lost 0, with 15 bases in between. The CDR3 spans 16 residues. Germline V gives CDR1 LNHDA, CDR2 SQIVND (reference sequence). This chain's CDR3 is CASSNRQPDLNTEAFF. CDR3 nucleotide sequence: TGTGCCAGTAGTAACAGGCAGCCTGACCTGAACACTGAAGCTTTCTTT. The full variable domain, in which reference TRBV19 and TRBJ1-1 provide the parts outside the CDR3, is DGGITQSPKYLFRKEGQNVTLSCEQNLNHDAMYWYRQDPGQGLRLIYYSQIVNDFQKGDIAEGYSVSREKKESFPLTVTSAQKNPTAFYLCASSNRQPDLNTEAFFGQGTRLTVV.

The gene calls are TRBV30 and TRBJ2-7; TRBD2 is a possible D gene (5 bases). This CDR3 spans 13 amino acids. Germline-derived CDR1 and CDR2 are GTSNPN and SVGIG (reference sequence). V dropped 0 bases and J dropped 7 bases, with 13 bases sitting between them. For the CDR3, the DNA is TGTGCCTGGAGTGTTACTAGATTCGGGGAGCAGTACTTC. Its translation is CAWSVTRFGEQYF.

V gene TRBV19 combines with J gene TRBJ2-2, with TRBD2 as a possible D gene (5 bases). Germline V gene sequence: CDR1 LNHDA, CDR2 SQIVND (reference sequence). This CDR3 is built from 14 residues. V was clipped by 5 bases and J by 6 bases, with 13 bases between them. The CDR3 reads CASSGPEAAGELFF. As DNA, the CDR3 is TGTGCCAGTAGTGGGCCGGAGGCGGCCGGGGAGCTGTTTTTT.

This clone was counted a single time. The chain couples TRBV11-2 to TRBJ1-6; 9 nucleotides agree with TRBD1. Germline CDR1 and CDR2: SGHAT and FQNNGV. CDR3 size: 16 residues. The V and J ends lost 1 base and 7 bases, in that order; junction bases with no gene match: 5. The DNA of the CDR3 is TGTGCCAGCAGCTTAGGGACCGGGACAGGGAATTCACCCCTCCACTTT. This translates into CASSLGTGTGNSPLHF.

This clone was observed a single time. This rearrangement joins TRBV4-2 to TRBJ2-3; 12 positions match TRBD2. The CDR3 runs to 17 residues. After removal of 0 bases from V and 6 bases from J, the junction contained 7 bases not matched to a gene. CDR1 LGHNA and CDR2 YNFKEQ come from the germline V gene. The CDR3 loop reads CASSQDQLAGGGDTQYF. The DNA for the CDR3 is TGTGCCAGCAGCCAAGATCAACTAGCGGGAGGAGGGGATACGCAGTATTTT.

The chain combines TRBV10-2 with TRBJ1-1, with 10 nucleotides matching TRBD1. CDR3 length: 14 residues. Germline V gives CDR1 WSHSY, CDR2 SAAADI. J was trimmed by 5 bases and V by 4 bases; bases with no gene match: 4. CDR3 protein: CASSVDRGQTEAFF. The DNA for the CDR3 is TGCGCCAGCAGTGTTGACAGGGGGCAAACTGAAGCTTTCTTT.

The chain has TRBV4-2 and TRBJ2-3, with 10 bases aligning to TRBD2. This CDR3 is 13 amino acids long. The V segment lost 7 bases and the J segment 4 bases; nucleotides outside the gene matches: 2. Germline CDR1 reads LGHNA; CDR2 reads YNFKEQ. As DNA, the CDR3 is TGTGCCAGCAAGCGGGAGGGATCAGATACGCAGTATTTT. Translation: CASKREGSDTQYF.

V usage is TRBV28 and J usage is TRBJ1-2; 7 positions agree with TRBD1. Germline CDR1 MDHEN, CDR2 SYDVKM. The CDR3 length is 14 residues. V was pared by 4 bases and J by 8 bases, with 10 bases of the junction left unmatched. The CDR3, as DNA: TGTGCCAGCAGTTCACCGGGACAGTGGGGGGGCTACACCTTC. Protein: CASSSPGQWGGYTF.

V is TRBV28 and J is TRBJ2-3; 7 bases are shared with TRBD1. V lost 6 bases, J lost 4 bases, and 7 bases stayed unmatched. From germline, CDR1 is MDHEN and CDR2 SYDVKM. This CDR3 comprises 14 residues. In DNA form, the CDR3 reads TGTGCCAGCAGGCGACAGGGCAACCCAGATACGCAGTATTTT. Its protein product is CASRRQGNPDTQYF.

CDR3 loop: CASSETGSSSYNSPLHF. As DNA, the CDR3 is TGTGCCAGCAGTGAAACAGGGTCGAGCTCCTATAATTCACCCCTCCACTTT. The V and J genes are TRBV2 and TRBJ1-6; the D gene is possibly TRBD1 (6 bases). V lost 2 bases and J 0 bases, leaving 11 bases between the germline ends. CDR1 is SNHLY and CDR2 is FYNNEI in the germline V gene. The CDR3 has 17 amino acids.

This clone has just one count. The chain is built from TRBV28 and TRBJ2-1; tentatively, D is TRBD1 or TRBD2 (5 bases each). This CDR3 is built from 15 residues. Germline CDR1 reads MDHEN; CDR2 reads SYDVKM. V lost 3 bases and J lost 3, with 12 bases in between. The CDR3, as DNA: TGTGCCAGCAGTTTTGAGAGGGGCCTCTACAATGAGCAGTTCTTC. Encoded protein: CASSFERGLYNEQFF. The full variable domain, with the rest looked up from reference TRBV28 and TRBJ2-1, is DVKVTQSSRYLVKRTGEKVFLECVQDMDHENMFWYRQDPGLGLRLIYFSYDVKMKEKGDIPEGYSVSREKKERFSLILESASTNQTSMYLCASSFERGLYNEQFFGPGTRLTVL.

This clone has just one count. The chain joins TRBV6-2 or TRBV6-3 to TRBJ2-1, with 13 bases identical to TRBD2. The CDR3 totals 18 residues. Per germline, CDR1 MNHEY and CDR2 SVGEGT. The ends lost 2 bases at V and 12 bases at J; junction bases unmatched: 16. The CDR3 here is CASSYTLAGGPQVFGQFF. CDR3 in DNA: TGTGCCAGCAGTTACACACTAGCGGGAGGGCCTCAGGTGTTTGGGCAGTTCTTC.

In DNA form, the CDR3 reads TGTGCCAGCAGCTTGACCCTCCTCGGAAACACCATATATTTT. Translated: CASSLTLLGNTIYF. V usage is TRBV5-5 and J usage is TRBJ1-3, with D unclear. With 1 base removed from V and 4 bases from J, the gap between germline ends came to 9 bases. CDR1 and CDR2 from the germline V gene are SGHKS and YYEKEE (reference sequence). The CDR3 runs 14 residues.

The rearrangement uses TRBV28 and TRBJ2-3, with 8 nucleotides matching TRBD2. The CDR3 has 15 amino acids. Per germline, CDR1 MDHEN and CDR2 SYDVKM. V gave up 6 bases and J gave up 0 bases; unmatched junction bases: 5. CDR3 in DNA: TGTGCCAGCAGCTCCGGGACTAGGAGCACAGATACGCAGTATTTT. This encodes CASSSGTRSTDTQYF.

V usage is TRBV7-3 and J usage is TRBJ1-5; TRBD1 might be the D (5 bases). This CDR3 is 14 amino acids long. CDR1 and CDR2 (germline): SGHTA, FQGTGA. Trimming stripped 5 bases from V and 4 bases from J, with 12 bases between. CDR3 DNA sequence: TGTGCCAGCAGCCCGGGGACCCTAAATCAGCCCCAGCATTTT. It is translated as CASSPGTLNQPQHF.

V gene TRBV7-9 combines with J gene TRBJ2-1; D is uncertain. This CDR3 is built from 14 residues. CDR1 is SEHNR, CDR2 FQNEAQ, per germline (reference sequence). V lost 5 bases and J 5 bases, leaving 13 bases between the germline ends. CDR3 sequence reads: CASSRTSGNNEQFF. CDR3 coding DNA: TGTGCCAGCAGCCGGACCTCCGGAAACAATGAGCAGTTCTTC.

The chain joins TRBV27 to TRBJ2-1, with 8 bases that match TRBD2. From germline, CDR1 is MNHEY and CDR2 SMNVEV (reference sequence). The CDR3 runs to 15 residues. Trimming took 7 bases from V and 1 from J; bases not matched to a gene: 6. The CDR3 sequence is CASTAAGASYNEQFF. CDR3 sequence (DNA): TGTGCCAGCACGGCAGCGGGAGCGTCCTACAATGAGCAGTTCTTC.

V gene TRBV9 combines with J gene TRBJ1-6; D is unresolved. The CDR3 has 14 residues. Germline-derived CDR1 and CDR2 are SGDLS and YYNGEE. V was trimmed by 4 bases and J by 7 bases, leaving 12 bases between them. The CDR3 is CASSSWDGNSPLHF. Written as DNA, the CDR3 is TGTGCCAGCAGCTCATGGGATGGGAATTCACCCCTCCACTTT.

This clone turned up a few times. The chain joins TRBV2 to TRBJ2-7, with D perhaps TRBD1 or TRBD2 (6 bases each). Deletions cut 7 bases from V and 1 base from J, with 20 bases between. CDR3 length: 16 residues. Germline V CDR1 and CDR2: SNHLY, FYNNEI. The CDR3 sequence is CASMGWGALVSYEQYF. CDR3 DNA: TGTGCCAGCATGGGGTGGGGGGCGTTGGTTTCCTACGAGCAGTACTTC.

The chain recombines TRBV30 with TRBJ2-5; D unresolved. CDR1 and CDR2 (germline): GTSNPN, SVGIG (reference sequence). This CDR3 comprises 11 residues. V lost 5 bases, J lost 12 bases, and 16 bases lay in between. CDR3 protein: CAWGVLKEEYF. The CDR3 DNA reads TGTGCCTGGGGGGTTCTGAAAGAGGAGTACTTC.